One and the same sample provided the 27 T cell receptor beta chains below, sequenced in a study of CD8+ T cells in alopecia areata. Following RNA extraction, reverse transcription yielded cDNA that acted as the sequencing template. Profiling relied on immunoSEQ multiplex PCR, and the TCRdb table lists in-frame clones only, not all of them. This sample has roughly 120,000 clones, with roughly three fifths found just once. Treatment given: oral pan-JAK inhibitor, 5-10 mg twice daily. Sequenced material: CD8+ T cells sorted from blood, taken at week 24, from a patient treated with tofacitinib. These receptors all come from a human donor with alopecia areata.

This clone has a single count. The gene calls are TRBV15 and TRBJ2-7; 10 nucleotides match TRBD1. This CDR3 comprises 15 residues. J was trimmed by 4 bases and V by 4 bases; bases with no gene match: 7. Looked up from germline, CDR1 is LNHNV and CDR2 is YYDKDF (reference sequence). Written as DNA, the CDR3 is TGTGCCACCAGCATCGACAGGGGGCGGTTATACGAGCAGTACTTC. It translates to CATSIDRGRLYEQYF. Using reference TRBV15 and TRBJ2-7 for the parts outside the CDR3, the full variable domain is DAMVIQNPRYQVTQFGKPVTLSCSQTLNHNVMYWYQQKSSQAPKLLFHYYDKDFNNEADTPDNFQSRRPNTSFCFLDIRSPGLGDTAMYLCATSIDRGRLYEQYFGPGTRLTVT.

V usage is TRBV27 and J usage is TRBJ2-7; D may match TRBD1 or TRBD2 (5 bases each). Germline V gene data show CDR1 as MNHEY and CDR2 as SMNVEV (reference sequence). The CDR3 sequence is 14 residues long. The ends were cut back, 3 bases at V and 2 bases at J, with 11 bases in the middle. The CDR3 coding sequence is TGTGCCAGCAGTTTCCAAGGGACGGCCTACGAGCAGTACTTC. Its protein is CASSFQGTAYEQYF.

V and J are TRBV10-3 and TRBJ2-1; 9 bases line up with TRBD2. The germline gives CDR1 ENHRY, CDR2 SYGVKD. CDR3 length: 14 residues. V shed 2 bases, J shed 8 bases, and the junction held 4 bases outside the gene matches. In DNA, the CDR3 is TGTGCCATCAGTGAGGCGGCTAGCGGGGATGAGCAGTTCTTC. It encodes CAISEAASGDEQFF.

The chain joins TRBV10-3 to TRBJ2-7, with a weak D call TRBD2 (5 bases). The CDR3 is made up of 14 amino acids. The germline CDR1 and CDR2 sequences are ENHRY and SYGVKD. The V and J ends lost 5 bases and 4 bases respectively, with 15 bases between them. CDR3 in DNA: TGTGCCATCAGTCTGGACCGAACGGGGTACGAGCAGTACTTC. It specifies CAISLDRTGYEQYF.

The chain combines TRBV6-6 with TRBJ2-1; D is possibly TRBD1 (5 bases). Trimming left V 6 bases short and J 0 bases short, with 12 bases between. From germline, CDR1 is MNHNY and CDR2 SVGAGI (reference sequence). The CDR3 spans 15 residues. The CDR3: CASSQTVDSYNEQFF. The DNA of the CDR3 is TGTGCCAGCAGCCAGACAGTAGACTCCTACAATGAGCAGTTCTTC.

Here the CDR3 DNA reads TGTGCCAGCAGTTTTGGACCCAATCAGCCCCAGCATTTT. Amino acids: CASSFGPNQPQHF. This chain connects TRBV27 to TRBJ1-5; no reliable D call. V was trimmed by 3 bases and J by 3 bases, leaving 6 bases between them. CDR1 MNHEY and CDR2 SMNVEV come from the germline V gene (reference sequence). This CDR3 spans 13 amino acids.

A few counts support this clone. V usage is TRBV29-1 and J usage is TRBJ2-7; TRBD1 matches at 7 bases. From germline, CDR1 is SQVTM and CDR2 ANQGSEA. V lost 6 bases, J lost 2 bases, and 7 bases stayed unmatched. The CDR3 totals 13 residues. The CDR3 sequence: CSVADRRAYEQYF. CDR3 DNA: TGCAGCGTAGCGGACAGGAGAGCCTACGAGCAGTACTTC.

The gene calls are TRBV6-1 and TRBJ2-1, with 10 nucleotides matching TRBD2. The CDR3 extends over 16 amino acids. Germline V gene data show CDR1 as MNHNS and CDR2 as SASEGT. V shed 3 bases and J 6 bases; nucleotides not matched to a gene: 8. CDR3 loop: CASSDLSGGTRNEQFF. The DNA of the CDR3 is TGTGCCAGCAGTGACCTTAGCGGGGGGACACGCAATGAGCAGTTCTTC.

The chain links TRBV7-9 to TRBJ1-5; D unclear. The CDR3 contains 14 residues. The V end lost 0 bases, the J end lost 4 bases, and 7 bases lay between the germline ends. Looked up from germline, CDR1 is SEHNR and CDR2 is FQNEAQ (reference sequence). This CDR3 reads CASSLAHPNQPQHF. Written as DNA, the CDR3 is TGTGCCAGCAGCTTAGCACACCCAAATCAGCCCCAGCATTTT.

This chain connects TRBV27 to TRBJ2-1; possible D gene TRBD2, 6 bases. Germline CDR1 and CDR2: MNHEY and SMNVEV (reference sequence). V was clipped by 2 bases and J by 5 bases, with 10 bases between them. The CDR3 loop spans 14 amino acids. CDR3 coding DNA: TGTGCCAGCAGTTTAATCGGGAGCGACAATGAGCAGTTCTTC. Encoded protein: CASSLIGSDNEQFF.

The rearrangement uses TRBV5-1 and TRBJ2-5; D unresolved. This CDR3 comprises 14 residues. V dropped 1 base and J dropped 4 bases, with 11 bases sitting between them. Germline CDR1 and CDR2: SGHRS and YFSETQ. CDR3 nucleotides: TGCGCCAGCAGCTTGTTAAACCCTAGAGAGACCCAGTACTTC. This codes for CASSLLNPRETQYF. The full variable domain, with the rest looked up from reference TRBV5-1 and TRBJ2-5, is KAGVTQTPRYLIKTRGQQVTLSCSPISGHRSVSWYQQTPGQGLQFLFEYFSETQRNKGNFPGRFSGRQFSNSRSEMNVSTLELGDSALYLCASSLLNPRETQYFGPGTRLLVL.

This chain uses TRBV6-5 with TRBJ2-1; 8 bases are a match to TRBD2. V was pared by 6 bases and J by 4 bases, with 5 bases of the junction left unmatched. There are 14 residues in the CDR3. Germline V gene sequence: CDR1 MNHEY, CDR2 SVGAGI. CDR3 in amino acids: CASSAGLEYNEQFF. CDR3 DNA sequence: TGTGCCAGCAGCGCGGGACTAGAATACAATGAGCAGTTCTTC.

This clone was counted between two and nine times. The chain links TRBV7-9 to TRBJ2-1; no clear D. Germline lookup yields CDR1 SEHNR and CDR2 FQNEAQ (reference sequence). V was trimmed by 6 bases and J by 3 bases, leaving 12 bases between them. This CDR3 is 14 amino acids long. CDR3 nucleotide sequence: TGTGCCAGCAGAACCGACTTGCTCTACAATGAGCAGTTCTTC. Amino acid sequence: CASRTDLLYNEQFF. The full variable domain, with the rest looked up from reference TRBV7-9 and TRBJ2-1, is DTGVSQNPRHKITKRGQNVTFRCDPISEHNRLYWYRQTLGQGPEFLTYFQNEAQLEKSRLLSDRFSAERPKGSFSTLEIQRTEQGDSAMYLCASRTDLLYNEQFFGPGTRLTVL.

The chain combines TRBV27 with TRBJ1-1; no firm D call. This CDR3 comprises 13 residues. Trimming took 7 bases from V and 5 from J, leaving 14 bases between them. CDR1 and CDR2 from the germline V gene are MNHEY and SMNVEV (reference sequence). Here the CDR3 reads CASTPSGQTEAFF. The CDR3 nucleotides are TGTGCCAGCACTCCATCCGGGCAAACTGAAGCTTTCTTT.

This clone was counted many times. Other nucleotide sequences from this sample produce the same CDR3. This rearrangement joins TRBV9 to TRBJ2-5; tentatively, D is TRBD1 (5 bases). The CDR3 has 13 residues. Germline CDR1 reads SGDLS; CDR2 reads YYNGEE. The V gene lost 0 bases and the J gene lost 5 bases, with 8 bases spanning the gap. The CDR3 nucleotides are TGTGCCAGCAGCGTAGGGGGCGAGGAGACCCAGTACTTC. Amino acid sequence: CASSVGGEETQYF. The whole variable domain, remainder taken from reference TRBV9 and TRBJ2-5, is DSGVTQTPKHLITATGQRVTLRCSPRSGDLSVYWYQQSLDQGLQFLIQYYNGEERAKGNILERFSAQQFPDLHSELNLSSLELGDSALYFCASSVGGEETQYFGPGTRLLVL.

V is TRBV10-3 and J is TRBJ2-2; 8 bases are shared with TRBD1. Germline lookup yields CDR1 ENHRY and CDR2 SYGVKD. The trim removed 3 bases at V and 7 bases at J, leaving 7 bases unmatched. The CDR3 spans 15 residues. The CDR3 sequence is CAISDPAGGIGELFF. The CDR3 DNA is TGTGCCATCAGTGATCCGGCAGGGGGCATCGGGGAGCTGTTTTTT.

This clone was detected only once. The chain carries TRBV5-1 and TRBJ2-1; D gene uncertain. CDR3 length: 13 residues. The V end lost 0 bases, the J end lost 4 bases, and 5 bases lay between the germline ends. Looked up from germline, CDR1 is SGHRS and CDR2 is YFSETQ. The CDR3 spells CASSLVGYNEQFF. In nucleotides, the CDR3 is TGCGCCAGCAGCTTGGTTGGATACAATGAGCAGTTCTTC.

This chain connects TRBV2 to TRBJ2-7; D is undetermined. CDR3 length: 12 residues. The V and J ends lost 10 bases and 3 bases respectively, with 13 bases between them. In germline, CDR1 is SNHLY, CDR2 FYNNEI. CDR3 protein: CATQLDGYEQYF. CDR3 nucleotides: TGTGCCACGCAATTAGACGGCTACGAGCAGTACTTC.

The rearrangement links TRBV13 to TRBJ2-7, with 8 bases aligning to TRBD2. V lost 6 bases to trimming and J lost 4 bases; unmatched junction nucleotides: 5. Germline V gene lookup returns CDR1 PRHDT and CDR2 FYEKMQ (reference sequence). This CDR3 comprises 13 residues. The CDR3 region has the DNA TGTGCCAGCAGTCCCGGACTAGCTTACGAGCAGTACTTC. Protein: CASSPGLAYEQYF.

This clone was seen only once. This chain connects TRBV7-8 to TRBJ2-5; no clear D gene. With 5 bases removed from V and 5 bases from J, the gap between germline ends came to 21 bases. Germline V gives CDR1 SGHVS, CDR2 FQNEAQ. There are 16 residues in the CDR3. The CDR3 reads CASSPLRLGSAETQYF. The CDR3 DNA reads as TGTGCCAGCAGCCCCCTAAGGCTGGGATCCGCTGAGACCCAGTACTTC.

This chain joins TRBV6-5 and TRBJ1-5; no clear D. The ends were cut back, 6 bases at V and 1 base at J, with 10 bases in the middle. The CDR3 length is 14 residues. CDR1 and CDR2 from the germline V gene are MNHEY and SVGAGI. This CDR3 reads CASSDSQSNQPQHF. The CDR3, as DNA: TGTGCCAGCAGCGACTCACAGAGCAATCAGCCCCAGCATTTT.

DNA for the CDR3: TGTGCCAGCAGCCTGGACGGAGATAGCAATCAGCCCCAGCATTTT. Residues: CASSLDGDSNQPQHF. V and J are TRBV27 and TRBJ1-5; D is unclear. The germline V gene has CDR1 MNHEY and CDR2 SMNVEV (reference sequence). The CDR3 sequence is 15 residues long. Trimming removed 6 bases at V and 0 bases at J, with 12 bases between.

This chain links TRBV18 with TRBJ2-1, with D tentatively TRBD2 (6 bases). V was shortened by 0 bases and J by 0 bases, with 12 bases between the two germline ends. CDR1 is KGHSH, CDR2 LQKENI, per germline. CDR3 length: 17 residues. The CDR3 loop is CASSPPPGETSYNEQFF. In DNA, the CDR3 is TGTGCCAGCTCACCACCGCCGGGGGAGACCTCCTACAATGAGCAGTTCTTC. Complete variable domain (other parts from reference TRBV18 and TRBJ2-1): NAGVMQNPRHLVRRRGQEARLRCSPMKGHSHVYWYRQLPEEGLKFMVYLQKENIIDESGMPKERFSAEFPKEGPSILRIQQVVRGDSAAYFCASSPPPGETSYNEQFFGPGTRLTVL.

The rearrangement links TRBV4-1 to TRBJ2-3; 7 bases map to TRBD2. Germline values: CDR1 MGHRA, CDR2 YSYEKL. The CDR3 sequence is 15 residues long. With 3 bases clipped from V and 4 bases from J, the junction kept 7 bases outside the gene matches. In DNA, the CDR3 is TGCGCCAGCAGCCAGGCACTAGCGTTCGCAGATACGCAGTATTTT. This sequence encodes CASSQALAFADTQYF.

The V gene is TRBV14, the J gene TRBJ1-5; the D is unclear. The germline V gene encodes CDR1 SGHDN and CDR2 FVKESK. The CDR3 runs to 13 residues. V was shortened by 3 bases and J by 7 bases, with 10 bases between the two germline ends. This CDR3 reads CASSQGGRQPQHF. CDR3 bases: TGTGCCAGCAGCCAGGGAGGGAGACAGCCCCAGCATTTT. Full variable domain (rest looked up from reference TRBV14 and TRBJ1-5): EAGVTQFPSHSVIEKGQTVTLRCDPISGHDNLYWYRRVMGKEIKFLLHFVKESKQDESGMPNNRFLAERTGGTYSTLKVQPAELEDSGVYFCASSQGGRQPQHFGDGTRLSIL.

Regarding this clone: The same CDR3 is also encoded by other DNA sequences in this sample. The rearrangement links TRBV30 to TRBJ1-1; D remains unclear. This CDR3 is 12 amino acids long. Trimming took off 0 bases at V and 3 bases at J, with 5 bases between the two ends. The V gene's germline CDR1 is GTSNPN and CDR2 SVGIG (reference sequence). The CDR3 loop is CAWSVSDTEAFF. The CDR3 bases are TGTGCCTGGAGTGTCTCGGACACTGAAGCTTTCTTT.

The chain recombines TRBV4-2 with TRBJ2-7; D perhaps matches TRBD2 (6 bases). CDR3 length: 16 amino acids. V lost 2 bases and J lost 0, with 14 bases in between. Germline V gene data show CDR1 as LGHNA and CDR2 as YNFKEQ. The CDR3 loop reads CASSQPGGISSYEQYF. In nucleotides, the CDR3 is TGTGCCAGCAGCCAACCCGGGGGAATTAGCTCCTACGAGCAGTACTTC.